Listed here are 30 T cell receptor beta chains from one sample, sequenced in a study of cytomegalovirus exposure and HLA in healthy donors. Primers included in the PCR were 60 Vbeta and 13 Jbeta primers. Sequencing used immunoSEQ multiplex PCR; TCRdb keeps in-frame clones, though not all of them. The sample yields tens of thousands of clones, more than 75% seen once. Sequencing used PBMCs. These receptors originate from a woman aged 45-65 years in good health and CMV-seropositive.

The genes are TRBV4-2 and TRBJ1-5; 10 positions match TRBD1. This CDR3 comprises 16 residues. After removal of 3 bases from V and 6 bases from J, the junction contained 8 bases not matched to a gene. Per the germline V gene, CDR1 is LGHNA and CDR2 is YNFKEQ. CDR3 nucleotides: TGTGCCAGCAGCCAGGGCTCGACAGGGGGCAGTCAGCCCCAGCATTTT. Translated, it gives CASSQGSTGGSQPQHF.

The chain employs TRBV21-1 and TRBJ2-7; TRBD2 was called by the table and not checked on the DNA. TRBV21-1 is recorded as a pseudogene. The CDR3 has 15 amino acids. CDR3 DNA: TGTGCCAGCCGACTAACCTACCTCCGCCCCTACGAGCAGTACGTC. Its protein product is CASRLTYLRPYEQYV.

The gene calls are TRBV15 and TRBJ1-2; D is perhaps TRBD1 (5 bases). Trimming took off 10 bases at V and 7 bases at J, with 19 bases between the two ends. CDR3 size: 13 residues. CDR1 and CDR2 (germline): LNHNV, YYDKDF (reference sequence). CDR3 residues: CASREGADRGYTF. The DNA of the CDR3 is TGTGCCAGCAGGGAGGGAGCTGATCGTGGCTACACCTTC.

CDR3 sequence: CASSDSSGGATSEAFF. For the CDR3, the DNA is TGTGCCAGCAGTGACTCTTCCGGGGGGGCTACCTCTGAAGCTTTCTTT. The chain links TRBV6-4 to TRBJ1-1, with TRBD1 as a possible D gene (6 bases). Trimming pared 0 bases from V and 6 bases from J, leaving 17 bases between. Germline values: CDR1 MRHNA, CDR2 SNTAGT. CDR3 length equals 16 residues.

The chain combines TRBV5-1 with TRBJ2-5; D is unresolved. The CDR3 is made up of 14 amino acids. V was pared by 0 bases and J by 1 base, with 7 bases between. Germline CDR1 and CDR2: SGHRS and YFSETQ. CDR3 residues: CASSLVPGQETQYF. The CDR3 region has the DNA TGCGCCAGCAGCTTGGTGCCGGGCCAAGAGACCCAGTACTTC.

DNA for the CDR3: TGTGCCAGCAGTTTACGCGTTGGGGGGGGGCCTTCAGATACGCAGTATTTT. This sequence encodes CASSLRVGGGPSDTQYF. The chain employs TRBV27 and TRBJ2-3; D may be TRBD2 (7 bases). V shed 2 bases and J shed 4 bases, with 19 bases lying between them. Germline V CDR1 and CDR2: MNHEY, SMNVEV (reference sequence). This CDR3 is 17 amino acids long.

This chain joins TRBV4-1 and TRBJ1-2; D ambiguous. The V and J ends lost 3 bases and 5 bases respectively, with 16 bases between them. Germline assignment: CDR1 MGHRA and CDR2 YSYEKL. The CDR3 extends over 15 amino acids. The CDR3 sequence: CASSHPEGSEYGYTF. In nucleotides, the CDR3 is TGCGCCAGCAGCCACCCCGAGGGATCTGAGTATGGCTACACCTTC.

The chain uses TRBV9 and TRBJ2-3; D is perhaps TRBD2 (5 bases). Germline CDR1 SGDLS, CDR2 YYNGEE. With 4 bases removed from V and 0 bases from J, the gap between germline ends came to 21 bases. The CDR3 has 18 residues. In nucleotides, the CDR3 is TGTGCCAGCAGCACCCCCACAAGAGCGGTTACTAGCACAGATACGCAGTATTTT. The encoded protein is CASSTPTRAVTSTDTQYF.

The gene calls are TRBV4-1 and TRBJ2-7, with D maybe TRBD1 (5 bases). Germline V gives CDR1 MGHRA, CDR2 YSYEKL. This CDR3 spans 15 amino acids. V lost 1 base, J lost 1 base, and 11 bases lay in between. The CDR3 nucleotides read TGCGCCAGCAGCCAAGGGACATCACGATCCTACGAGCAGTACTTC. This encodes CASSQGTSRSYEQYF.

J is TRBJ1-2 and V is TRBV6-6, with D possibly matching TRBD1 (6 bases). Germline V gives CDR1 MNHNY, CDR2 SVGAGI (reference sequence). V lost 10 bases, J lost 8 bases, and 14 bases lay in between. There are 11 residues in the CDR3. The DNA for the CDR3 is TGTGCCACCAACCACAGGGTCGGCTACACCTTC. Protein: CATNHRVGYTF.

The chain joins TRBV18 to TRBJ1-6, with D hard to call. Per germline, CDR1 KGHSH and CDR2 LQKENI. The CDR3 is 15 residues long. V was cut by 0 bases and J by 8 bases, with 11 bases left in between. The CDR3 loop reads CASSPPTVLYSPLHF. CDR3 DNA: TGTGCCAGCTCACCACCAACAGTTCTTTATTCACCCCTCCACTTT.

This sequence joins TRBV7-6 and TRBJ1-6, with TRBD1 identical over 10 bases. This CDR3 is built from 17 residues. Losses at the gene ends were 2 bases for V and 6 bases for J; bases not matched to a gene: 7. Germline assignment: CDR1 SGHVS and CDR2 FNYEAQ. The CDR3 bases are TGTGCCAGCAGCTTAAGCGCGGGACAGGGGCTTAATTCACCCCTCCACTTT. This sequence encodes CASSLSAGQGLNSPLHF.

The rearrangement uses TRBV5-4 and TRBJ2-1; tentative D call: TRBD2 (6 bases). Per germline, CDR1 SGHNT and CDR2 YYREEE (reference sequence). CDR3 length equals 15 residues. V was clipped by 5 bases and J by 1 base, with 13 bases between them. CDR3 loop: CASRSLGRSYNEQFF. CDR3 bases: TGTGCCAGCAGGTCGTTGGGGAGGTCCTACAATGAGCAGTTCTTC.

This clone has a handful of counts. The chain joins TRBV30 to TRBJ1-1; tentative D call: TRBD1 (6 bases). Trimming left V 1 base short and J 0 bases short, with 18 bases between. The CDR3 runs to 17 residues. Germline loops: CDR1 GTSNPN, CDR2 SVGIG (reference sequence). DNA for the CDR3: TGTGCCTGGAGTGGCCCAATGACAGGCTACCTGAACACTGAAGCTTTCTTT. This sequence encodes CAWSGPMTGYLNTEAFF.

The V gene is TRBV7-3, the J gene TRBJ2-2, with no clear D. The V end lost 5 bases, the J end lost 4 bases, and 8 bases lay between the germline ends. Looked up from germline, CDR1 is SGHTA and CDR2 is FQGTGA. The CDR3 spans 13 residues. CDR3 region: CASSPVSTGELFF. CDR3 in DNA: TGTGCCAGCAGCCCTGTCAGCACCGGGGAGCTGTTTTTT.

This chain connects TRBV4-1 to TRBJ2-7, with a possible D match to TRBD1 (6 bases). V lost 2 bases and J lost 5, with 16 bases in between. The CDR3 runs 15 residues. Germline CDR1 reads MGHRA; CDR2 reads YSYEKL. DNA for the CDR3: TGCGCCAGCAGCCAAATGGTTCAGGGGACGGACGAGCAGTACTTC. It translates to CASSQMVQGTDEQYF.

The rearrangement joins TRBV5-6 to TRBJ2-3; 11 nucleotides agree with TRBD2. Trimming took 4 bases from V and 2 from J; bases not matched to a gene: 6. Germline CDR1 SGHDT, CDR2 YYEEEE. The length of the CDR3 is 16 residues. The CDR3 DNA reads TGTGCCAGCAGCCCACTAGCGGGGGTTGTCACAGATACGCAGTATTTT. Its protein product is CASSPLAGVVTDTQYF.

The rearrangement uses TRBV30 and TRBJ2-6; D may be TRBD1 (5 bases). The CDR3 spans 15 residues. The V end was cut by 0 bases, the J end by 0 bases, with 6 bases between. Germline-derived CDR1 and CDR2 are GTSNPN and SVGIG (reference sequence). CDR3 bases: TGTGCCTGGAGTGTGGGGCCCTCTGGGGCCAACGTCCTGACTTTC. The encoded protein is CAWSVGPSGANVLTF.

CDR3 in amino acids: CASSLSARTVKAYEQYF. Written as DNA, the CDR3 is TGCGCCAGCAGCTTATCCGCCCGGACAGTAAAGGCCTACGAGCAGTACTTC. The chain carries TRBV5-1 and TRBJ2-7; the D gene is possibly TRBD1 (6 bases). The V end lost 2 bases, the J end lost 2 bases, and 20 bases lay between the germline ends. The CDR3 has 17 residues. Per germline, CDR1 SGHRS and CDR2 YFSETQ.

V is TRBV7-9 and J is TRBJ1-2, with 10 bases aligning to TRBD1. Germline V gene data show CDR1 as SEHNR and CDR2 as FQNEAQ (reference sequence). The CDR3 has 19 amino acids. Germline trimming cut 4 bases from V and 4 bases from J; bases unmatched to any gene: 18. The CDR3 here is CASSSLRRGPDRGIYGYTF. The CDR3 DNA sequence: TGTGCCAGCAGCTCATTAAGGAGAGGTCCGGACAGGGGGATCTATGGCTACACCTTC.

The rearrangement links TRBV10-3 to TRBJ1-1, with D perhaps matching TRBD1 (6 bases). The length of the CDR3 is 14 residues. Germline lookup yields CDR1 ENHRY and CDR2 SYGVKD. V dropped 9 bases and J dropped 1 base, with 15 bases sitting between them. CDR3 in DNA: TGTGCCATTGGGGGGGCCCGCAGGAACACTGAAGCTTTCTTT. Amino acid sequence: CAIGGARRNTEAFF.

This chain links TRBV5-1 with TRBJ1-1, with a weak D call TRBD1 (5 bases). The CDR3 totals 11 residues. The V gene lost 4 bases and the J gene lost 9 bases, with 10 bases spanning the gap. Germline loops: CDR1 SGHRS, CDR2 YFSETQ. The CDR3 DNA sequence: TGCGCCAGCAGCAGGGACTTTCAAGCTTTCTTT. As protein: CASSRDFQAFF.

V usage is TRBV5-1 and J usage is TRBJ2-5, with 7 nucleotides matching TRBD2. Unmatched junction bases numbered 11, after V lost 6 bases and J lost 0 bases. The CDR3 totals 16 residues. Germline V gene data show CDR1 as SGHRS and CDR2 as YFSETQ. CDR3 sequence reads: CASKTRGGGNQETQYF. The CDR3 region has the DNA TGCGCCAGCAAAACTCGAGGCGGGGGTAACCAAGAGACCCAGTACTTC.

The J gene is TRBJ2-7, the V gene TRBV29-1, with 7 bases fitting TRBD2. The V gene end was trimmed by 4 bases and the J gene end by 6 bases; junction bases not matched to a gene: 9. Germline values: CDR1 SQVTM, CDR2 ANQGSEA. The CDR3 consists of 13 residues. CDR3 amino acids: CSVVEAGRGEQYF. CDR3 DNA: TGCAGCGTTGTCGAGGCAGGGAGGGGCGAGCAGTACTTC.

CDR3 in DNA: TGTGCCAGCAGCTTACGTAGCTCCTACAATGAGCAGTTCTTC. This encodes CASSLRSSYNEQFF. The chain employs TRBV7-8 and TRBJ2-1, with no clear D. V was clipped by 2 bases and J by 0 bases, with 5 bases between them. The CDR3 loop spans 14 amino acids. Germline V gives CDR1 SGHVS, CDR2 FQNEAQ. The full variable domain, completed using reference TRBV7-8 and TRBJ2-1, is GAGVSQSPRYKVAKRGQDVALRCDPISGHVSLFWYQQALGQGPEFLTYFQNEAQLDKSGLPSDRFFAERPEGSVSTLKIQRTQQEDSAVYLCASSLRSSYNEQFFGPGTRLTVL.

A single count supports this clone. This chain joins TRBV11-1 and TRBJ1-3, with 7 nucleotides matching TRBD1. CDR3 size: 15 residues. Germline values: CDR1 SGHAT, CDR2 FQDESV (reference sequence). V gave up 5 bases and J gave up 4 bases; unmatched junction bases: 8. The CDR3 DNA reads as TGTGCCAGCAGCACGACAGGGCCCTTCGGAAACACCATATATTTT. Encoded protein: CASSTTGPFGNTIYF.

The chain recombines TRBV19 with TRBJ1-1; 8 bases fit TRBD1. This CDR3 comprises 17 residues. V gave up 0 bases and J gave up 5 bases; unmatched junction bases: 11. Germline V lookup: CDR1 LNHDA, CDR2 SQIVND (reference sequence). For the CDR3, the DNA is TGTGCCAGTAGTATAGATGGCAGGGGGCGCGGGTTGACTGAAGCTTTCTTT. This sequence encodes CASSIDGRGRGLTEAFF.

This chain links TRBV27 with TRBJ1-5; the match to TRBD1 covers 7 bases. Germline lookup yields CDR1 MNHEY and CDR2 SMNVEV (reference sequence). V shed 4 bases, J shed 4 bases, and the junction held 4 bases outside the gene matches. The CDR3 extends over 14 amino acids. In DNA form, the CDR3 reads TGTGCCAGCAGTTGGACAGGTAATAATCAGCCCCAGCATTTT. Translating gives CASSWTGNNQPQHF.

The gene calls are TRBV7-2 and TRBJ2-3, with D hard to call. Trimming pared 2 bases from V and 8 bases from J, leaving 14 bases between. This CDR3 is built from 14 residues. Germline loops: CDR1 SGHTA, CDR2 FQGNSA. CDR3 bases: TGTGCCAGCAGCTTATCGACTGGTATTGTTACGCAGTATTTT. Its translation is CASSLSTGIVTQYF.

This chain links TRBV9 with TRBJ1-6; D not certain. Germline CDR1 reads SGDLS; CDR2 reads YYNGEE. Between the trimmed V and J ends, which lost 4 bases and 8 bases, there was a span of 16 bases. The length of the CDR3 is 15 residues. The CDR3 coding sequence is TGTGCCAGCAGCCCAGAGGGCTTTTGGGATTCACCCCTCCACTTT. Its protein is CASSPEGFWDSPLHF.